In this sample, the clone carrying this T cell receptor beta chain turned up a few times. The antigen remains unidentified. This CDR3 has 11 amino acids. The germline V and J ends were trimmed by 3 bases and 6 bases, with 6 bases remaining between them. The germline gives CDR1 KGHSH, CDR2 LQKENI. Sorting that relied on CD45RO/CCR7/CD25/CD127/CD95/CD27 yielded CD4+ naive, central memory, regulatory and stem cell-like memory cells. The sample belongs to a study of beta chain features in type 1 diabetes. Study outcomes and limitations: Moderate yet significant TCRB CDR3 shortening was seen in Type 1 diabetes patients in all four CD4+ subsets.

Isolated RNA was reverse transcribed in full, so expressed TCRB transcripts were sequenced. TCRdb keeps only in-frame clones here, not all; method: immunoSEQ multiplex PCR. The profile shows 390,000 or so clones, approximately 15% of them singletons. The sequence was collected from a man aged 25-45 years in good health. Sequenced: naive CD4+ T cells from blood. The chain has TRBV18 and TRBJ2-7; D is unresolved. The CDR3 loop reads CASSPSREQYF. CDR3 DNA: TGTGCCAGCTCACCTTCACGCGAGCAGTACTTC.